Each of the 8 T cell receptor beta chains below was sequenced from the same sample in a study of spatial heterogeneity in lung cancer. One entry per CDR3 protein, called by TCRdb with MiXCR from the 5' RACE reads. The sample shows roughly 100,000 distinct CDR3 sequences, approximately 8.5% of them seen only once. Stated time point: sample taken at primary tumor resection. Whole RNA came from tumor, nontumor lung or frozen PBMC and was sequenced without being sorted. The source material was PBMCs, sampled at surgery. These receptor sequences come from a male donor with early-stage non-small cell lung cancer.

This rearrangement joins TRBV7-2 to TRBJ1-2; no reliable D call. The CDR3 extends over 13 amino acids. V lost 3 bases and J lost 4, with 9 bases in between. CDR1 and CDR2 (germline): SGHTA, FQGNSA. CDR3 sequence: CASSLVAGYGYTF. The DNA for the CDR3 is TGTGCCAGCAGCTTGGTGGCAGGCTATGGCTACACCTTC.

The chain is built from TRBV28 and TRBJ1-1; D is unclear. This CDR3 has 15 amino acids. Germline V CDR1 and CDR2: MDHEN, SYDVKM. V lost 8 bases to trimming and J lost 3 bases, with 19 bases between them. The CDR3 DNA reads TGTGCCAGCGTTCATGATTGGACGGATGACACTGAAGCTTTCTTT. It specifies CASVHDWTDDTEAFF.

The V and J genes are TRBV3-1 and TRBJ2-7, with 15 bases lining up with TRBD2. V trimming: 9 bases; J trimming: 7 bases; junction bases outside the gene matches: 10. CDR3 length: 15 residues. Germline CDR1 reads LGHDT; CDR2 reads YNNKEL (reference sequence). CDR3 region: CASGLAGGPTQEQYF. CDR3 nucleotides: TGTGCCAGTGGACTAGCGGGGGGGCCTACGCAAGAGCAGTACTTC.

This clonotype has at least ten counts. The chain carries TRBV5-4 and TRBJ2-3, with 14 nucleotides matching TRBD2. This CDR3 has 15 amino acids. The germline CDR1 and CDR2 sequences are SGHNT and YYREEE (reference sequence). V lost 3 bases, J lost 6 bases, and 3 bases stayed unmatched. CDR3: CASSSRTSGGDTQYF. The CDR3 bases are TGTGCCAGCAGCTCCCGGACTAGCGGGGGGGATACGCAGTATTTT.

This clonotype was found a few times. V and J are TRBV6-1 and TRBJ1-1; the D gene is possibly TRBD1 (5 bases). Germline CDR1 MNHNS, CDR2 SASEGT. The CDR3 totals 13 residues. V dropped 8 bases and J dropped 0 bases, with 10 bases sitting between them. The CDR3 is CASATGLNTEAFF. The CDR3 bases are TGTGCCAGCGCCACAGGTCTGAACACTGAAGCTTTCTTT.

CDR3 in DNA: TGTGCCAGCAGCTCCCAGGGAGGAGAGACCCAGTACTTC. It translates to CASSSQGGETQYF. The chain recombines TRBV5-5 with TRBJ2-5, with a tentative D call TRBD2 (6 bases). Per germline, CDR1 SGHKS and CDR2 YYEKEE (reference sequence). Trimming cost V 3 bases and J 4 bases, with 10 bases left between them. This CDR3 contains 13 residues. Combining the CDR3 with reference TRBV5-5 and TRBJ2-5 gives the whole variable domain DAGVTQSPTHLIKTRGQQVTLRCSPISGHKSVSWYQQVLGQGPQFIFQYYEKEERGRGNFPDRFSARQFPNYSSELNVNALLLGDSALYLCASSSQGGETQYFGPGTRLLVL.

This clonotype was seen only a few times. The J gene is TRBJ2-3, the V gene TRBV5-1, with D maybe TRBD2 (5 bases). The CDR3 is 14 residues long. Looked up from germline, CDR1 is SGHRS and CDR2 is YFSETQ. The V end was cut by 0 bases, the J end by 6 bases, with 11 bases between. This chain's CDR3 is CASSLGLEADTQYF. CDR3 sequence (DNA): TGCGCCAGCAGCTTGGGGTTGGAGGCGGATACGCAGTATTTT.

Ten or more counts support this clonotype. CDR3 coding DNA: TGTGCCACCAGTGACCCCACTAGATCTGAGCAGTTCTTC. Translated: CATSDPTRSEQFF. The chain uses TRBV24-1 and TRBJ2-1, with TRBD2 as a possible D gene (5 bases). Germline CDR1 reads KGHDR; CDR2 reads SFDVKD. The CDR3 is made up of 13 amino acids. V was shortened by 4 bases and J by 9 bases, with 12 bases between the two germline ends.